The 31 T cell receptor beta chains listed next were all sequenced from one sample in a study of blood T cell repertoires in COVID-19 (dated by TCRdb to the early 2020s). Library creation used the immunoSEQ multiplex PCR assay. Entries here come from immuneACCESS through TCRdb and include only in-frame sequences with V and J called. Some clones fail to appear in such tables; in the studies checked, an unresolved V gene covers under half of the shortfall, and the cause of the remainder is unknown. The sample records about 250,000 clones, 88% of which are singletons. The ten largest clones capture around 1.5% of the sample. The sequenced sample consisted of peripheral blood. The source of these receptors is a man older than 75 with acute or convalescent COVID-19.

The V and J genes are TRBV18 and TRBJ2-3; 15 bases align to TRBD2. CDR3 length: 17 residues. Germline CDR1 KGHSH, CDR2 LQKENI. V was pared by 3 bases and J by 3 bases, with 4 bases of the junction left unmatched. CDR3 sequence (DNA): TGTGCCAGCTCACCTTCTGGACTAGCGGGAGGGACAGATACGCAGTATTTT. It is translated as CASSPSGLAGGTDTQYF.

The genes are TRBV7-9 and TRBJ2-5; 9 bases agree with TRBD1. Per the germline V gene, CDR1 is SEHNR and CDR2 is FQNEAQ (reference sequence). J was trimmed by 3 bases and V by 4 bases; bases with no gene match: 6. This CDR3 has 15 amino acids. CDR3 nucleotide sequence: TGTGCCAGCAGCTACTACACAGGGGGCGAAGAGACCCAGTACTTC. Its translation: CASSYYTGGEETQYF.

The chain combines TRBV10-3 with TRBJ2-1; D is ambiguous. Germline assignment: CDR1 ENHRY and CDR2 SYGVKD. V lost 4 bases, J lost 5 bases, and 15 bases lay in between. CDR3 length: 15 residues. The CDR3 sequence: CAISAIGERDNEQFF. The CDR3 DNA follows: TGTGCCATCAGTGCAATAGGAGAGCGAGACAATGAGCAGTTCTTC.

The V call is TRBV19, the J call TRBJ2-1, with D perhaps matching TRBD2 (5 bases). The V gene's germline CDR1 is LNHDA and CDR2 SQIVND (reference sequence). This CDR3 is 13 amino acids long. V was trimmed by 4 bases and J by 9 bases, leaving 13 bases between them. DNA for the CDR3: TGTGCCAGTAGTAAACCTAGCACGTTTGAGCAGTTCTTC. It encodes CASSKPSTFEQFF.

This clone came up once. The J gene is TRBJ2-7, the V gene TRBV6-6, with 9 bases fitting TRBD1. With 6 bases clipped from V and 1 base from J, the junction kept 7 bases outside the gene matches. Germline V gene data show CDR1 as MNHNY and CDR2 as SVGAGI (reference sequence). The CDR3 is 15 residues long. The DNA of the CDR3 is TGTGCCAGCAGAACCCGGGACAGGGATTCCTACGAGCAGTACTTC. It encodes CASRTRDRDSYEQYF.

CDR3 sequence: CASRGRGQVGQPQHF. CDR3 in DNA: TGTGCCAGCAGAGGCAGGGGTCAAGTAGGTCAGCCCCAGCATTTT. This chain links TRBV28 with TRBJ1-5; tentatively, D is TRBD1 (6 bases). The ends were cut back, 6 bases at V and 6 bases at J, with 18 bases in the middle. The germline CDR1 and CDR2 sequences are MDHEN and SYDVKM. This CDR3 has 15 residues.

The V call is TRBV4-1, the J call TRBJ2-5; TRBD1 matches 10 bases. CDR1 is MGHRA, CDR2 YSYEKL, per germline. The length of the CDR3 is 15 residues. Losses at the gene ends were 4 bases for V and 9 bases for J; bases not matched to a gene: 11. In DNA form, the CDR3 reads TGCGCCAGCAGCCCCCTCGGGACAGGGGAACGGGCCCAGTACTTC. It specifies CASSPLGTGERAQYF.

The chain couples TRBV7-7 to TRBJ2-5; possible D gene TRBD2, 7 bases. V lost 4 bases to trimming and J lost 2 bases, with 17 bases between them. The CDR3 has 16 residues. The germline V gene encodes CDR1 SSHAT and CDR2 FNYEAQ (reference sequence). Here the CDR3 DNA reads TGTGCCAGCAGCTCCGGGGGGCTTGGTAGACAAGAGACCCAGTACTTC. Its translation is CASSSGGLGRQETQYF.

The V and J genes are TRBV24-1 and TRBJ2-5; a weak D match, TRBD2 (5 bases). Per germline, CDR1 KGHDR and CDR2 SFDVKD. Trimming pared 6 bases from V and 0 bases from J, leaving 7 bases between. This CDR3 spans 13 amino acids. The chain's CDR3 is CATSRENQETQYF. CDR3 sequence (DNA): TGTGCCACCAGTAGGGAGAACCAAGAGACCCAGTACTTC.

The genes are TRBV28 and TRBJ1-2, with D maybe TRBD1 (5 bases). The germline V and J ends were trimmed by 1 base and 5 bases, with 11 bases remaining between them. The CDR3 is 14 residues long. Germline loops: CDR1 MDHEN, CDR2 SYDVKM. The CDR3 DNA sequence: TGTGCCAGCAGTTTATCGGGGGGAAGGTATGGCTACACCTTC. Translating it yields CASSLSGGRYGYTF.

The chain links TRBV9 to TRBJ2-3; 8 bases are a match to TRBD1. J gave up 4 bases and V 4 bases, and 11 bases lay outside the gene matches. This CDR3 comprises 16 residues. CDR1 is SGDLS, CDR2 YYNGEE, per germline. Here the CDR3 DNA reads TGTGCCAGCAGCATAGGACAGGGTGTGAGGGCAGATACGCAGTATTTT. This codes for CASSIGQGVRADTQYF.

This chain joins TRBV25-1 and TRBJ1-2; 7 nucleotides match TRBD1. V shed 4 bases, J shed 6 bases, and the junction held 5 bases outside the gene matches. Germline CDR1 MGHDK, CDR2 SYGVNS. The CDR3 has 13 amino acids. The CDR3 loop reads CASSATGWDGYTF. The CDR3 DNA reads TGTGCCAGCAGTGCGACAGGGTGGGATGGCTACACCTTC.

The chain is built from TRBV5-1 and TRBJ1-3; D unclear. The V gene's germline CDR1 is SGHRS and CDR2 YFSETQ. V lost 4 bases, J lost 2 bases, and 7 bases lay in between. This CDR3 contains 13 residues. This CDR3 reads CASSLLPGNTIYF. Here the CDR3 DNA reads TGCGCCAGCAGCCTTCTACCTGGAAACACCATATATTTT.

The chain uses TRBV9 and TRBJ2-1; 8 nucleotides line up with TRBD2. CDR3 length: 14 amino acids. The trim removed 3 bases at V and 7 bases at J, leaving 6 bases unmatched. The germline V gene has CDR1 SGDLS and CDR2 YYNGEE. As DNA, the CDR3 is TGTGCCAGCAGCGGGGGACTAGATATTAATGAGCAGTTCTTC. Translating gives CASSGGLDINEQFF.

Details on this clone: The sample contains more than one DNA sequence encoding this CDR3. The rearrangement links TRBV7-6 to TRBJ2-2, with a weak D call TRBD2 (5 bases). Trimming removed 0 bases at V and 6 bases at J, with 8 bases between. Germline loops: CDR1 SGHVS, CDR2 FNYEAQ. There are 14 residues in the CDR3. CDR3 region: CASSLAGASGELFF. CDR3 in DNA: TGTGCCAGCAGCTTAGCGGGAGCATCCGGGGAGCTGTTTTTT.

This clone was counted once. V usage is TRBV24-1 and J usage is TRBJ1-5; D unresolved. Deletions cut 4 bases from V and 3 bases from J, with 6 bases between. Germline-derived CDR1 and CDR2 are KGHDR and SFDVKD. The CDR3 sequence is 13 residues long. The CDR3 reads CATSDFSNQPQHF. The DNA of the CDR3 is TGTGCCACCAGTGACTTCTCCAATCAGCCCCAGCATTTT.

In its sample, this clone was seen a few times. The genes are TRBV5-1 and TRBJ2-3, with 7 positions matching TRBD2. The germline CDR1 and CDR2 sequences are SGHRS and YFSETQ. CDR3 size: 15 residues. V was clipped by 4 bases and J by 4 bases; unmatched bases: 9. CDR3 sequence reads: CASSPSIRGADTQYF. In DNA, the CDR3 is TGCGCCAGCAGCCCAAGTATCCGGGGGGCAGATACGCAGTATTTT. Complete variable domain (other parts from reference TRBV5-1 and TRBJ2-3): KAGVTQTPRYLIKTRGQQVTLSCSPISGHRSVSWYQQTPGQGLQFLFEYFSETQRNKGNFPGRFSGRQFSNSRSEMNVSTLELGDSALYLCASSPSIRGADTQYFGPGTRLTVL.

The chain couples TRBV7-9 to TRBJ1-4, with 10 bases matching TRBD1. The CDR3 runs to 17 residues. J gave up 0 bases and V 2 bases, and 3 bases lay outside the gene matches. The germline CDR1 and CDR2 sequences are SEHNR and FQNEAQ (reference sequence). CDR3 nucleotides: TGTGCCAGCAGCTTACCGGACAGGGGGGCAACTAATGAAAAACTGTTTTTT. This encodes CASSLPDRGATNEKLFF.

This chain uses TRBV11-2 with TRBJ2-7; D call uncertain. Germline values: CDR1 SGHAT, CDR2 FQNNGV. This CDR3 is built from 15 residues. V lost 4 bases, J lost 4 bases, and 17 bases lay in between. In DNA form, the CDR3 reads TGTGCCAGCAGCTCCACGAGCTCAGTAGCTTACGAGCAGTACTTC. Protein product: CASSSTSSVAYEQYF.

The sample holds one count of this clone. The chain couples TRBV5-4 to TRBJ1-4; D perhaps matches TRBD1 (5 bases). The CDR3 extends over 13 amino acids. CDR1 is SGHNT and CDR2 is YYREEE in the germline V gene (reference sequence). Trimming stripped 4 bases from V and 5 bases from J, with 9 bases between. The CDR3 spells CASSDSVNEKLFF. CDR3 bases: TGTGCCAGCAGCGACAGCGTCAATGAAAAACTGTTTTTT.

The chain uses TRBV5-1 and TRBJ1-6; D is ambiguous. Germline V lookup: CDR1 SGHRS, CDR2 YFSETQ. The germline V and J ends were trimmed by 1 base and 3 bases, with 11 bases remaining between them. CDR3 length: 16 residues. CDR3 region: CASSLMGGSYNSPLHF. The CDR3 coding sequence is TGCGCCAGCAGCTTGATGGGAGGGAGCTATAATTCACCCCTCCACTTT.

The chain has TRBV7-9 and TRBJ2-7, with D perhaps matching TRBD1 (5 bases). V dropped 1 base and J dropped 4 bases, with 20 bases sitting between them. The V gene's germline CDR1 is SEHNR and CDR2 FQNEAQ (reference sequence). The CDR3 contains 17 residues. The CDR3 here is CASSLDTPGQGKYEQYF. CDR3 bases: TGTGCCAGCAGCTTAGATACCCCAGGGCAAGGAAAATACGAGCAGTACTTC. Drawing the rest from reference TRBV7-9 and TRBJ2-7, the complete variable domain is DTGVSQNPRHKITKRGQNVTFRCDPISEHNRLYWYRQTLGQGPEFLTYFQNEAQLEKSRLLSDRFSAERPKGSFSTLEIQRTEQGDSAMYLCASSLDTPGQGKYEQYFGPGTRLTVT.

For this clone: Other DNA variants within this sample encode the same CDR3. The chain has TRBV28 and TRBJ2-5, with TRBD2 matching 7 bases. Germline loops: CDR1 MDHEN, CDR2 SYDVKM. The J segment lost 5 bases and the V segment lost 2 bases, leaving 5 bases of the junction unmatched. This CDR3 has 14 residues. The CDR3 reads CASSLAGVLETQYF. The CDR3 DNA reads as TGTGCCAGCAGTTTAGCGGGAGTATTGGAGACCCAGTACTTC.

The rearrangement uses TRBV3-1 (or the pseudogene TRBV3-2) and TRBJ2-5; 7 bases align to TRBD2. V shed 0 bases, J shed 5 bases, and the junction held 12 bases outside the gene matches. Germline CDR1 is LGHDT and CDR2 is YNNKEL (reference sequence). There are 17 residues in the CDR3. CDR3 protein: CASSQDWLGRGRETQYF. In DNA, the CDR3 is TGTGCCAGCAGCCAAGATTGGTTGGGGAGGGGCAGGGAGACCCAGTACTTC.

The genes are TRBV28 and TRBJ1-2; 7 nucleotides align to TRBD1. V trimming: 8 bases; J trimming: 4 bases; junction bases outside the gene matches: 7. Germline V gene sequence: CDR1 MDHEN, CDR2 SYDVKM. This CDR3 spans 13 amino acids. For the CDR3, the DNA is TGTGCCAGCCGAAGGGGGCCGACCTATGGCTACACCTTC. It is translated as CASRRGPTYGYTF.

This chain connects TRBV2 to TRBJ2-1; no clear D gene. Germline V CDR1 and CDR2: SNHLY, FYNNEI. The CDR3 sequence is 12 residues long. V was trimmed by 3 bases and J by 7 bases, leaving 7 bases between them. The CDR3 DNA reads TGTGCCAGCAGTGACCTAGTGAATGAGCAGTTCTTC. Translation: CASSDLVNEQFF.

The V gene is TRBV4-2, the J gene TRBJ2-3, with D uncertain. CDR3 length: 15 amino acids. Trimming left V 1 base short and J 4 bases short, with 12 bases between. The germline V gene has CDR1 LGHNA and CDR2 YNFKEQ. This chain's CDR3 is CASSQGEASADTQYF. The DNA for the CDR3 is TGTGCCAGCAGCCAAGGTGAGGCTAGTGCAGATACGCAGTATTTT.

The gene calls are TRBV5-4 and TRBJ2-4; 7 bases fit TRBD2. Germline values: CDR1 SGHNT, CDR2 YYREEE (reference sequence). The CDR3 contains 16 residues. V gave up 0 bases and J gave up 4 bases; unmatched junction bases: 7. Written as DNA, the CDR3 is TGTGCCAGCAGCTTGGACGGAGGGACTAATAAAAACATTCAGTACTTC. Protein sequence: CASSLDGGTNKNIQYF.

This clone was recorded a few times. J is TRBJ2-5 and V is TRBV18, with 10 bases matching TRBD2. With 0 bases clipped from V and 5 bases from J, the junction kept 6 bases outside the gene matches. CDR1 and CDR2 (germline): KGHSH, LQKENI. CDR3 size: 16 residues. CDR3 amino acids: CASSPPVAGGGETQYF. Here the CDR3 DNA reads TGTGCCAGCTCACCACCGGTAGCGGGAGGAGGTGAGACCCAGTACTTC. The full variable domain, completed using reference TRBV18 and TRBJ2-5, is NAGVMQNPRHLVRRRGQEARLRCSPMKGHSHVYWYRQLPEEGLKFMVYLQKENIIDESGMPKERFSAEFPKEGPSILRIQQVVRGDSAAYFCASSPPVAGGGETQYFGPGTRLLVL.

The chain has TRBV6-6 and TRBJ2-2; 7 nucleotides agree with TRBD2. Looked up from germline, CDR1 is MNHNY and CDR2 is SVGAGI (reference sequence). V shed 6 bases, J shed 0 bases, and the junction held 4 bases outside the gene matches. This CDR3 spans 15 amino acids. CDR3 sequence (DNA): TGTGCCAGCAGAATTACTAGCGCGAACACCGGGGAGCTGTTTTTT. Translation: CASRITSANTGELFF.

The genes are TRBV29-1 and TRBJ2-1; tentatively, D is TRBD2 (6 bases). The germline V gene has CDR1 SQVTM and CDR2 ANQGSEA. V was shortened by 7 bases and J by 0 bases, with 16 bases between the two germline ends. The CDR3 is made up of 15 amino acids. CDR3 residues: CSGTPGLSSYNEQFF. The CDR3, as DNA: TGCAGCGGCACTCCGGGACTGAGCTCCTACAATGAGCAGTTCTTC.